The text below deals with one T cell receptor (beta chain). Additional DNA sequences in this sample encode the identical CDR3. Germline V gives CDR1 GTSNPN, CDR2 SVGIG (reference sequence). This CDR3 comprises 13 residues. V was shortened by 0 bases and J by 0 bases, with 5 bases between the two germline ends. In the study's own analysis: Reference gene primer amplification gave nucleated cell count estimates. This table comes from immunoSEQ multiplex PCR, and its TCRdb copy is limited to in-frame clones, with some not included. V, J and clone size were drawn from that table, and D and trimming were deduced from the DNA. The table lists just under 350,000 clones, 80% to 90% of them singletons. These data originate in a study of blood T cell repertoires in COVID-19. As for the study in general: Samples representing acute and convalescent COVID-19 were sourced from the United States, Italy and Spain. T cells, B-cell-depleted T cells, or PBMCs provided the cDNA or gDNA that served as material.

The chain combines TRBV30 with TRBJ1-1; no clear D gene. Sequences were obtained from peripheral blood. The receptor was derived from a man aged 25-45 years with active or convalescent COVID-19. In nucleotides, the CDR3 is TGTGCCTGGAGTGTACAGCTGAACACTGAAGCTTTCTTT. It specifies CAWSVQLNTEAFF.